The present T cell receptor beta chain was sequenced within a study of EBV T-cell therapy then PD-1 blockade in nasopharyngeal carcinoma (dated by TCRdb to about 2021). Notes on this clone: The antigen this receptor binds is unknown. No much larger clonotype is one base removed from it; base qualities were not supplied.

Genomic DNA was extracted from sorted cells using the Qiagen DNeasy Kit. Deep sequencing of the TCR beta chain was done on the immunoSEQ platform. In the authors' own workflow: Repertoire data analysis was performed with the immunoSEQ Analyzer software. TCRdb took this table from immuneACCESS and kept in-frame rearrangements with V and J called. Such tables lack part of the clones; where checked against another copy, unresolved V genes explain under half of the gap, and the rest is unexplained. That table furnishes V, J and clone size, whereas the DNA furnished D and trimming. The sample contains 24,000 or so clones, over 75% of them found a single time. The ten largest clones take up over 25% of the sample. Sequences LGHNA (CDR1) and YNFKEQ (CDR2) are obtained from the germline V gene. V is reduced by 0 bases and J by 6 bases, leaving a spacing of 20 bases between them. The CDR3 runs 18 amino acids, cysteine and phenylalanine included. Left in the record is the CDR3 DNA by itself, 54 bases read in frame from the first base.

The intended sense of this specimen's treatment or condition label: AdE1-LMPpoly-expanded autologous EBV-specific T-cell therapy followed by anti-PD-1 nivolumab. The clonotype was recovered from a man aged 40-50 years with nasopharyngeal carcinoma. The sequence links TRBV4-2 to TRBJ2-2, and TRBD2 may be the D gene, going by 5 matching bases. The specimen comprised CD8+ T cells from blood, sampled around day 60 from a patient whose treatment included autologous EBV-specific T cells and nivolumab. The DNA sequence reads TGTGCCAGCAGCCAAGAGCGTCAGTGGAACGTCGGGGCCGGGGAGCTGTTTTTT. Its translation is CASSQERQWNVGAGELFF.